This T cell receptor (beta chain) stems from a study of blood T cell repertoires in COVID-19. V lost 2 bases to trimming and J lost 14 bases; unmatched junction nucleotides: 16. CDR3 length equals 15 residues. Germline V lookup: CDR1 LGHDT, CDR2 YNNKEL (reference sequence). Repertoires were generated with immunoSEQ multiplex PCR, while TCRdb's copy carries only in-frame clones and drops some. Among 150,000 to 190,000 clones listed, roughly 80% were seen once. This receptor was obtained from a woman older than 75 with acute or convalescent COVID-19. The chain links TRBV3-1 (or the pseudogene TRBV3-2) to TRBJ1-2; 8 bases fit TRBD1. Sample: peripheral blood. In DNA form, the CDR3 reads TGTGCCAGCAGCCAAACAGGACAGGGTTCACCAGACAATACCTTC. Translated, it gives CASSQTGQGSPDNTF.